This is a list of T cell receptor beta chains from one sample in a study of cytomegalovirus exposure and HLA in healthy donors. Some clones are missing from TCRdb's copy, which holds only in-frame ones; the method was immunoSEQ multiplex PCR. Reported are 130,000 to 150,000 clones; the ten largest clones contain roughly 2.5%. The sequenced sample was PBMCs. These receptor sequences come from a man in his forties or fifties in good health and CMV-seronegative. CDR3s include the opening cysteine and the closing phenylalanine or tryptophan. Each record gives: CDR3 protein, CDR3 DNA, V gene, J gene, D gene. D genes are given only for firm matches.

cdr3_aa: CASSYVAGGRTDTQYF
cdr3_nt: TGCGCCAGCAGCTACGTAGCGGGGGGGCGTACAGATACGCAGTATTTT
v_call: TRBV5-1
j_call: TRBJ2-3
d_call: TRBD2

cdr3_aa: CASSPTEGADTGELFF
cdr3_nt: TGCGCCAGCAGCCCAACGGAGGGGGCGGACACCGGGGAGCTGTTTTTT
v_call: TRBV4-3
j_call: TRBJ2-2
d_call: NA

cdr3_aa: CASSLEFGKTATDTQYF
cdr3_nt: TGTGCCAGCAGCTTAGAGTTCGGGAAGACGGCCACAGATACGCAGTATTTT
v_call: TRBV7-8
j_call: TRBJ2-3
d_call: NA

cdr3_aa: CAISEPQTNRVLEAFF
cdr3_nt: TGTGCCATCAGTGAGCCTCAGACGAACAGGGTGCTCGAAGCTTTCTTT
v_call: TRBV10-3
j_call: TRBJ1-1
d_call: NA

cdr3_aa: CASSDRTGYQPQHF
cdr3_nt: TGTGCCAGCAGTGATCGGACAGGGTATCAGCCCCAGCATTTT
v_call: TRBV2
j_call: TRBJ1-5
d_call: TRBD1

cdr3_aa: CASSLEGLAGFTQYF
cdr3_nt: TGTGCCAGCAGCTTAGAGGGACTAGCGGGTTTTACGCAGTATTTT
v_call: TRBV7-2
j_call: TRBJ2-3
d_call: TRBD2

cdr3_aa: CASSGSGGAIVEQFF
cdr3_nt: TGTGCCAGCAGTGGTTCCGGGGGGGCGATTGTTGAGCAGTTCTTC
v_call: TRBV2
j_call: TRBJ2-1
d_call: TRBD2

cdr3_aa: CASSIGGLAGRETQYF
cdr3_nt: TGTGCCAGTAGTATAGGGGGACTAGCGGGGAGGGAGACCCAGTACTTC
v_call: TRBV19
j_call: TRBJ2-5
d_call: TRBD2

cdr3_aa: CASSRDRGTEAFF
cdr3_nt: TGTGCCAGCAGTAGGGACAGGGGGACTGAAGCTTTCTTT
v_call: TRBV6-5
j_call: TRBJ1-1
d_call: TRBD1

cdr3_aa: CASSLAQGANTGELFF
cdr3_nt: TGCGCCAGCAGCTTGGCGCAGGGGGCAAACACCGGGGAGCTGTTTTTT
v_call: TRBV5-1
j_call: TRBJ2-2
d_call: TRBD1

cdr3_aa: CASSPRLAVSYEQYF
cdr3_nt: TGTGCCAGCAGCCCCCGACTAGCGGTCTCCTACGAGCAGTACTTC
v_call: TRBV14
j_call: TRBJ2-7
d_call: TRBD2

cdr3_aa: CASSEGRVGNSPLHF
cdr3_nt: TGTGCCAGCAGTGAAGGGAGGGTGGGGAATTCACCCCTCCACTTT
v_call: TRBV2
j_call: TRBJ1-6
d_call: NA

cdr3_aa: CASSPRTGMNTEAFF
cdr3_nt: TGTGCCAGCAGTCCCAGGACAGGGATGAACACTGAAGCTTTCTTT
v_call: TRBV6-5
j_call: TRBJ1-1
d_call: TRBD1

cdr3_aa: CAISRTGNTEAFF
cdr3_nt: TGTGCCATCAGTAGGACAGGCAACACTGAAGCTTTCTTT
v_call: TRBV10-3
j_call: TRBJ1-1
d_call: TRBD1

cdr3_aa: CASSSGLAGFQETQYF
cdr3_nt: TGTGCCAGCAGCTCTGGACTAGCGGGCTTTCAAGAGACCCAGTACTTC
v_call: TRBV5-4
j_call: TRBJ2-5
d_call: TRBD2